This T cell receptor beta chain was profiled in a study of Graves' ophthalmopathy and Graves' hyperthyroidism. Trimming removed 4 bases at V and 1 base at J, with 14 bases between. The CDR3 runs to 15 residues. Germline V gene data show CDR1 as GTSNPN and CDR2 as SVGIG (reference sequence). In its sample, this clonotype was seen a few times. Using RNA transcripts, the TCR beta CDR3 regions were amplified. The authors performed first-round RT-PCR with HTBI primers and then a second-round multiplex PCR. TCRdb reanalysed the multiplex PCR reads using MiXCR and keeps one entry per CDR3 protein. The sample holds about 620,000 distinct CDR3 sequences, about a fifth seen once. Over 18 months of follow-up, stable hyperthyroidism required that no ophthalmopathy appear.

Sequencing was done on a sample of peripheral blood. The chain is built from TRBV30 and TRBJ2-1; the D gene could be TRBD1 or TRBD2 (6 bases each). The TCR comes from a young woman with stable Graves' hyperthyroidism. Some clones in this sample may be carry-over from other donors' samples. This CDR3 is CAWTGAERSYNEQFF. CDR3 in DNA: TGTGCCTGGACGGGGGCAGAAAGATCCTACAATGAGCAGTTCTTC.